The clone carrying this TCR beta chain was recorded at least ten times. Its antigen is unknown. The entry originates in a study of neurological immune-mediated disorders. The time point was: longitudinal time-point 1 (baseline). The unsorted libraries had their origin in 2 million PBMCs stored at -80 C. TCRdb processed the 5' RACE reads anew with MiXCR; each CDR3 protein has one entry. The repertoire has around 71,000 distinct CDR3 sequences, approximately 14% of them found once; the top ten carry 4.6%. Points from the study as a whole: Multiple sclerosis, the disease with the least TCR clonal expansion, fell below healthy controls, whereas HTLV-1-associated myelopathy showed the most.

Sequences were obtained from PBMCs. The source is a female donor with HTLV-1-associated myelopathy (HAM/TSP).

CDR3 in amino acids: CASSQEGGNTEAFF. The CDR3 DNA reads as TGTGCCAGCAGCCAAGAGGGGGGGAACACTGAAGCTTTCTTT. The chain is built from TRBV4-2 and TRBJ1-1, with TRBD1 as a possible D gene (5 bases). Germline CDR1 is LGHNA and CDR2 is YNFKEQ. This CDR3 has 14 amino acids. V was clipped by 0 bases and J by 1 base, with 6 bases between them.